The 4 T cell receptor beta chains below were found in one sample sequenced in a study of Ad26.COV2.S vaccination and SARS-CoV-2 variants. Sequencing used immunoSEQ multiplex PCR; TCRdb keeps in-frame clones, though not all of them. Of hundreds of thousands of clones detected, 70% to 90% appear once; the ten largest clones hold approximately 1.5%. The treatment is: about 20 received Ad26.COV2.S at low or high dose, single or two shots; about 5 received placebo; per-sample allocation not given. At day 63 after the first vaccine or placebo injection, samples were drawn. Sequencing was performed on peripheral blood, taken in a trial of Ad26.COV2.S vaccine versus placebo. The receptors shown here come from a person between 18 and 60 years old who received the Ad26.COV2.S COVID-19 vaccine or a placebo.

The genes are TRBV29-1 and TRBJ1-2; D is possibly TRBD1 (6 bases). The length of the CDR3 is 19 residues. Per germline, CDR1 SQVTM and CDR2 ANQGSEA. With 1 base removed from V and 3 bases from J, the gap between germline ends came to 27 bases. CDR3 sequence (DNA): TGCAGCGTTGAAGGGACAGACAGTACCGGAGATAAGATTGACTATGGCTACACCTTC. Its translation: CSVEGTDSTGDKIDYGYTF.

The CDR3 DNA reads as TGTGCCAGCAGTTTCCCTTCTCGGACAGGGACAGGGGAGCAGTTCTTC. Its translation: CASSFPSRTGTGEQFF. The chain carries TRBV27 and TRBJ2-1, with 9 bases matching TRBD1. The junction had 13 bases not matched to a gene; V was cut back by 3 bases and J by 10 bases. Germline CDR1 is MNHEY and CDR2 is SMNVEV (reference sequence). This CDR3 has 16 residues.

The rearrangement uses TRBV20-1 and TRBJ2-3, with D perhaps given as TRBD1 or TRBD2 (5 bases each). The CDR3 extends over 15 amino acids. Trimming took 3 bases from V and 2 from J, leaving 15 bases between them. Per the germline V gene, CDR1 is DFQATT and CDR2 is SNEGSKA (reference sequence). CDR3 sequence (DNA): TGCAGTGCTAGTGGACCGGGACGGACCACAGATACGCAGTATTTT. Amino acids: CSASGPGRTTDTQYF.

The CDR3 loop reads CSVTGTGSGVEQFF. The CDR3 DNA is TGCAGCGTCACCGGGACAGGGTCCGGGGTTGAGCAGTTCTTC. The genes are TRBV29-1 and TRBJ2-1; TRBD1 matches at 9 bases. The CDR3 contains 14 residues. With V trimmed by 6 bases and J by 9 bases, 12 bases remained unmatched. Germline V lookup: CDR1 SQVTM, CDR2 ANQGSEA.